This TCR beta chain comes out of a study of siplizumab effects on memory and regulatory T cells (dated by TCRdb to about 2019). Regarding the complete study: The study examined how the anti-CD2 antibody siplizumab affects alloreactive T-cell subsets in allogeneic mixed lymphocyte reactions built from human PBMCs.

Library preparation was by the immunoSEQ multiplex PCR assay. Approximately 100,000 TCR templates per sample were assayed on the deep sequencing platform. Genomic DNA extracted from sorted T cells was the material used for TCRbeta CDR3 sequencing. The paper's data handling went like this. The R programming language was used for clonal analysis of TCRbeta CDR3 data. Alloreactive CD4+ and CD8+ clones were defined by comparing unstimulated samples with post-reaction CFSE-low samples. Alloreactive CD4+ clones were assigned to regulatory or non-regulatory origin by matching sequences to sorted unstimulated Treg and non-Treg repertoires. In TCRdb, the immuneACCESS table is reduced to in-frame sequences with V and J assigned. These tables do not hold every clone; where another copy was compared, an unresolved V gene accounts for under half, and the others remain unexplained. Clonal size and the V and J genes are those of that table, whereas D and trimming came from the DNA. This sample holds roughly 82,000 clones; 87% were observed only once. The ten largest account for more than 1.5% of the sample.

For this clone: Its recognized antigen is unknown. It has no much larger one-base neighbor in the sample; base qualities were not kept.

Broader findings and caveats from the paper: Unstimulated naive T cells appeared more diverse than memory T cells, and naive cells seemed to contribute substantially to the alloresponse. Because sequences at frequencies below about 10^-5 were poorly captured, only a minor fraction of alloreactive clones could be mapped back to unstimulated subsets. About 80-96% of proliferating CD4+ or CD8+ clones could not be given a naive or memory phenotype. The suppressive function of proliferating Tregs from siplizumab cultures was not functionally confirmed. Siplizumab significantly lowered the cumulative frequency of alloreactive sequences that could be traced to unstimulated CD4+ memory T cells. In reactions with siplizumab, an average of approximately 70% of mappable alloreactive CD4+ clones were Treg-derived, compared with around 30% in control reactions.

Sorted unstimulated T cells and proliferating T cells recovered from mixed lymphocyte reactions underwent TCRbeta CDR3 sequencing. Fresh whole blood from about eleven HLA-typed healthy donors served as the source for isolating PBMCs. To map where alloreactive clones came from, unstimulated CD4+ regulatory T cells were FACS-sorted. The sample taken for sequencing was Tregs sorted from blood. This receptor was obtained from a human donor in good health.

The DNA is as follows: TGTGCCAGCAGCCAAAACGGGGGGCAGGGCACAGATACGCAGTATTTT. The translation is CASSQNGGQGTDTQYF. The chain couples TRBV4-2 to TRBJ2-3; the D gene is possibly TRBD2, with 7 bases matching. The cysteine opens and the phenylalanine closes a CDR3 of 16 amino acids. Only the CDR3 part of the read is kept: 48 bases, read in frame from the first base. V is shortened by 2 bases, J by 1 base, and the region joining them spans 13 bases. The germline V gene sets CDR1 to LGHNA and CDR2 to YNFKEQ.